The source of this T cell receptor (beta chain) is a study of blood T cells in healthy people across ages. A J-beta primer mix and a sample-barcoded 5' primer were used in a second PCR of about 7 to 12 cycles. TCRdb called the 5' RACE reads again in MiXCR, with one record for every CDR3 protein. The sample holds about 1,400,000 distinct CDR3 sequences, approximately 63% seen once. V lost 3 bases and J lost 8, with 17 bases in between. This CDR3 contains 14 residues. Per germline, CDR1 DFQATT and CDR2 SNEGSKA (reference sequence). This chain links TRBV20-1 with TRBJ2-1; unclear D gene. The origin of this receptor is a man younger than 35 in good health. Material: blood. The CDR3 reads CSARTWTRRDEQFF. CDR3 sequence (DNA): TGCAGTGCTAGGACGTGGACCCGTCGCGATGAGCAGTTCTTC.